These 8 T cell receptor beta chains came from one sample sequenced in a study of blood T cell repertoires in COVID-19. Repertoires were generated with immunoSEQ multiplex PCR, while TCRdb's copy carries only in-frame clones and drops some. Altogether 250,000 or so clones are present, roughly four fifths being singletons, with the ten largest covering roughly 3.1%. Material: PBMCs or T cells enriched from blood (not recorded which). These receptors originate from a man in his fifties or sixties who had recovered from COVID-19.

The chain has TRBV18 and TRBJ1-6; D is perhaps TRBD1 (6 bases). The V end was cut by 4 bases, the J end by 8 bases, with 9 bases between. Germline lookup yields CDR1 KGHSH and CDR2 LQKENI. CDR3 length: 13 amino acids. The CDR3 DNA reads as TGTGCCAGCTCACTGAACAGGGATTCACCCCTCCACTTT. It encodes CASSLNRDSPLHF. The variable domain in full, with the rest retrieved from reference TRBV18 and TRBJ1-6, is NAGVMQNPRHLVRRRGQEARLRCSPMKGHSHVYWYRQLPEEGLKFMVYLQKENIIDESGMPKERFSAEFPKEGPSILRIQQVVRGDSAAYFCASSLNRDSPLHFGNGTRLTVT.

V usage is TRBV6-5 and J usage is TRBJ2-7; 9 positions agree with TRBD1. Losses at the gene ends were 7 bases for V and 4 bases for J; bases not matched to a gene: 11. CDR1 and CDR2 (germline): MNHEY, SVGAGI. The CDR3 has 15 amino acids. The CDR3 coding sequence is TGTGCCAGCAATCGACTCACAGGGGGCGCATACGAGCAGTACTTC. The encoded protein is CASNRLTGGAYEQYF.

V and J are TRBV5-1 and TRBJ2-1; 9 bases fit TRBD1. Trimming removed 4 bases from V and 8 bases from J; junction bases left unmatched: 1. This CDR3 contains 12 residues. Germline V gives CDR1 SGHRS, CDR2 YFSETQ. Written as DNA, the CDR3 is TGCGCCAGCAGCGACAGGGGGGATGAGCAGTTCTTC. Translating gives CASSDRGDEQFF.

J is TRBJ2-1 and V is TRBV5-1, with TRBD1 identical over 12 bases. CDR1 and CDR2 (germline): SGHRS, YFSETQ. With V trimmed by 4 bases and J by 14 bases, 10 bases remained unmatched. The CDR3 loop spans 14 amino acids. In nucleotides, the CDR3 is TGCGCCAGCAGCCCGGAGGGACAGGGGGCGAGCAAGTTCTTC. This translates into CASSPEGQGASKFF. Complete variable domain (other parts from reference TRBV5-1 and TRBJ2-1): KAGVTQTPRYLIKTRGQQVTLSCSPISGHRSVSWYQQTPGQGLQFLFEYFSETQRNKGNFPGRFSGRQFSNSRSEMNVSTLELGDSALYLCASSPEGQGASKFFGPGTRLTVL.

The chain employs TRBV18 and TRBJ1-2; 7 positions agree with TRBD1. V lost 5 bases, J lost 0 bases, and 12 bases stayed unmatched. The CDR3 is 17 residues long. Looked up from germline, CDR1 is KGHSH and CDR2 is LQKENI. This chain's CDR3 is CASSDELGQNANYGYTF. The DNA for the CDR3 is TGTGCCAGCTCAGATGAATTGGGACAGAACGCTAACTATGGCTACACCTTC.

This chain connects TRBV6-5 to TRBJ2-1; D not resolved. CDR1 is MNHEY and CDR2 is SVGAGI in the germline V gene. The CDR3 extends over 14 amino acids. Trimming cost V 0 bases and J 5 bases, with 8 bases left between them. CDR3: CASSYSPRDNEQFF. The CDR3, as DNA: TGTGCCAGCAGTTACTCCCCCCGGGACAATGAGCAGTTCTTC.

This chain links TRBV12-3 or TRBV12-4 with TRBJ2-1; D not certain. Trimming left V 4 bases short and J 1 base short, with 5 bases between. The CDR3 runs to 13 residues. DNA for the CDR3: TGTGCCAGCAGTTCCCATTCCTACAATGAGCAGTTCTTC. This codes for CASSSHSYNEQFF.

The CDR3, as DNA: TGTGCCAGCAGCCAGGACATCCAGAATAATTCACCCCTCCACTTT. Amino acid sequence: CASSQDIQNNSPLHF. The rearrangement uses TRBV16 and TRBJ1-6; a possible D gene is TRBD1 (5 bases). There are 15 residues in the CDR3. V was clipped by 3 bases and J by 5 bases, with 11 bases between them. Looked up from germline, CDR1 is KGHSY and CDR2 is FQNENV.